This TCR beta chain was captured by sequencing in a study of CD8 T cells in ankylosing spondylitis. TCRdb used MiXCR to reprocess the 5' RACE reads, holding one entry per CDR3 protein. Among roughly 280,000 distinct CDR3 sequences listed, 20% were seen once. General study points: Seemingly distinctive of ankylosing spondylitis blood was a TCR beta motif formed by eight highly homologous variants. CD8+ cells made up the disease-linked clones, which were relatively rare in peripheral blood.

Concerning this clonotype itself: Antigen: not known.

CDR3 size: 16 residues. Trimming took 2 bases from V and 6 from J, leaving 17 bases between them. The V gene's germline CDR1 is SGHRS and CDR2 YFSETQ. The chain links TRBV5-1 to TRBJ2-2; the D gene is possibly TRBD1 (6 bases). The TCR comes from a male donor with ankylosing spondylitis or in good health (not recorded which). The sequenced sample consisted of blood, either unsorted or a sorted T cell fraction (not recorded which). As DNA, the CDR3 is TGCGCCAGCAGCTTCCAAGAGTCCCCAGGGGCCGGGGAGCTGTTTTTT. Translating gives CASSFQESPGAGELFF.